Sequencing of this TCR beta chain was carried out in a study of CD8+CD57+ T cells in acquired aplastic anemia. It was genomic DNA that served as the template for profiling TCR beta VDJ and CDR3. TCRdb used MiXCR to reprocess the reads, holding one entry per CDR3 protein. Of under 200,000 distinct CDR3 sequences detected, less than 60% appear once; the ten largest clones hold around 2%. This CDR3 contains 15 residues. V was trimmed by 0 bases and J by 1 base, leaving 10 bases between them. The V gene's germline CDR1 is SGHRS and CDR2 YFSETQ. This clonotype has a single count. The patients chosen for sequencing had shown expansion of CD8+CD57+ cells (detected by flow cytometry).

Source material: sorted CD4+, CD8+, or CD8+CD57+ T cells (not recorded which) from PBMCs. This receptor was identified in a human donor with aplastic anemia. The V and J genes are TRBV5-1 and TRBJ1-1; no clear D. The CDR3 here is CASSLVGLENTEAFF. CDR3 nucleotide sequence: TGCGCCAGCAGCTTGGTCGGCCTGGAGAACACTGAAGCTTTCTTT.